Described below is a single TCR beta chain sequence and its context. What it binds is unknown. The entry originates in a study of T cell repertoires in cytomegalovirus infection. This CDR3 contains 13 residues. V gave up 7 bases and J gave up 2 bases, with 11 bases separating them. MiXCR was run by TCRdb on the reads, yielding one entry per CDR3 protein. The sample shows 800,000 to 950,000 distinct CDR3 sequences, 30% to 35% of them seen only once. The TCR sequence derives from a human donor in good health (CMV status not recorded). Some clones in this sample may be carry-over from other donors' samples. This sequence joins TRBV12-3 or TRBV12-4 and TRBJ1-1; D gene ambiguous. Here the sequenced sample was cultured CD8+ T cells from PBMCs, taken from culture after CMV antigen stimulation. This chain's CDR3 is CASTPLHNTEAFF. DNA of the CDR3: TGTGCCAGCACCCCCTTGCATAACACTGAAGCTTTCTTT.